The 10 T cell receptor beta chains given below trace back to one sample, sequenced in a study of identical twins. TCRdb reanalysed the 5' RACE reads using MiXCR and keeps one entry per CDR3 protein. In the table there are roughly 1,500,000 distinct CDR3 sequences, around 33% of which are singletons. Sequencing input: cord blood. These receptors originate from a newborn girl in good health.

This clonotype showed up many times. The chain carries TRBV28 and TRBJ1-2; 8 bases agree with TRBD1. J lost 2 bases, V lost 3 bases, and 5 bases had no gene match. CDR3 length: 15 amino acids. Per germline, CDR1 MDHEN and CDR2 SYDVKM. CDR3 residues: CASSLGDRGNYGYTF. As DNA, the CDR3 is TGTGCCAGCAGTTTGGGAGACAGGGGAAACTATGGCTACACCTTC.

In its sample, this clonotype was seen once. The genes are TRBV3-1 and TRBJ2-7, with D hard to call. Trimming stripped 1 base from V and 1 base from J, with 11 bases between. Looked up from germline, CDR1 is LGHDT and CDR2 is YNNKEL (reference sequence). The CDR3 is 15 residues long. CDR3 amino acids: CASSQGSSRSYEQYF. For the CDR3, the DNA is TGTGCCAGCAGCCAAGGGTCTTCGCGATCCTACGAGCAGTACTTC.

There are a few counts of this clonotype. Compared with germline, one end of the junction differs, possibly owing to a read error. The chain carries TRBV7-7 and TRBJ2-5; D not resolved. The germline V gene has CDR1 SSHAT and CDR2 FNYEAQ (reference sequence). The CDR3 has 15 residues. The CDR3 bases are TGTGCTAGCAGCTTAGAGCTGGCTCCTAGGGAGACCCAGTACTTC. Translated: CASSLELAPRETQYF.

The chain recombines TRBV29-1 with TRBJ1-1, with a weak D call TRBD1 (5 bases). Germline V gene sequence: CDR1 SQVTM, CDR2 ANQGSEA. Trimming cost V 6 bases and J 1 base, with 15 bases left between them. The CDR3 has 14 amino acids. The CDR3 here is CSVSLSTGNTEAFF. CDR3 DNA sequence: TGCAGCGTCTCTTTATCAACAGGGAACACTGAAGCTTTCTTT.

This clonotype was observed a few times. The chain joins TRBV3-1 to TRBJ2-2, with a tentative D call TRBD1 (5 bases). The V and J ends lost 0 bases and 0 bases respectively, with 20 bases between them. The CDR3 has 20 amino acids. Germline V gene sequence: CDR1 LGHDT, CDR2 YNNKEL (reference sequence). CDR3 sequence: CASSQEFPRDRIPNTGELFF. CDR3 nucleotide sequence: TGTGCCAGCAGCCAAGAGTTCCCCCGCGACAGAATTCCGAACACCGGGGAGCTGTTTTTT.

The chain links TRBV6-1 to TRBJ1-2, with D maybe TRBD1 (6 bases). CDR1 is MNHNS, CDR2 SASEGT, per germline. Between the trimmed V and J ends, which lost 11 bases and 6 bases, there was a span of 19 bases. The CDR3 has 13 amino acids. The CDR3 spells CAARGAVMNGYTF. CDR3 nucleotide sequence: TGTGCCGCACGGGGGGCGGTCATGAATGGCTACACCTTC.

This clonotype was seen a few times. CDR3 nucleotides: TGTGCCAGCAGCTCCCTGAGTTCTTTAGCGGGGTCGTTTCAAGAGACCCAGTACTTC. This translates into CASSSLSSLAGSFQETQYF. This chain links TRBV11-2 with TRBJ2-5, with 8 bases that match TRBD2. V trimming: 4 bases; J trimming: 2 bases; junction bases outside the gene matches: 18. Germline CDR1 is SGHAT and CDR2 is FQNNGV. This CDR3 is built from 19 residues. Full variable domain (rest looked up from reference TRBV11-2 and TRBJ2-5): EAGVAQSPRYKIIEKRQSVAFWCNPISGHATLYWYQQILGQGPKLLIQFQNNGVVDDSQLPKDRFSAERLKGVDSTLKIQPAKLEDSAVYLCASSSLSSLAGSFQETQYFGPGTRLLVL.

This clonotype was seen ten or more times. The genes are TRBV29-1 and TRBJ1-2, with D hard to call. The V gene's germline CDR1 is SQVTM and CDR2 ANQGSEA. V lost 4 bases and J 3 bases, leaving 9 bases between the germline ends. The CDR3 is 12 residues long. The CDR3 DNA follows: TGCAGCGTTGCGAGGGAGGACTATGGCTACACCTTC. Amino acids: CSVAREDYGYTF.

In DNA, the CDR3 is TGTGCCAGCAGCTTCGGAGTGGTGGATGAGCAGTACTTC. It codes for CASSFGVVDEQYF. The V call is TRBV5-6, the J call TRBJ2-5; D remains ambiguous. The germline V gene has CDR1 SGHDT and CDR2 YYEEEE. The CDR3 spans 13 residues. Trimming cost V 2 bases and J 11 bases, with 16 bases left between them.

V and J are TRBV3-1 and TRBJ2-1; 7 bases agree with TRBD2. Losses at the gene ends were 2 bases for V and 7 bases for J; bases not matched to a gene: 5. The CDR3 runs 14 residues. Germline CDR1 LGHDT, CDR2 YNNKEL (reference sequence). The CDR3 reads CASSQFGGSNEQFF. CDR3 coding DNA: TGTGCCAGCAGCCAATTCGGCGGGAGTAATGAGCAGTTCTTC.